The clone carrying this T cell receptor (beta chain) was found once. The treatment denotes: oral pan-JAK inhibitor, 5-10 mg twice daily. The entry originates in a study of CD8+ T cells in alopecia areata. Sequencing relied on a cDNA template that was reverse transcribed from extracted RNA. Sequenced by immunoSEQ multiplex PCR; TCRdb stores in-frame clones only, minus some. The sample lists about 87,000 clones, 70% to 85% occurring once. Germline CDR1 LGHNA, CDR2 YSLEER. CDR3 size: 15 residues. V was cut by 1 base and J by 2 bases, with 12 bases left in between. The J gene is TRBJ2-7, the V gene TRBV4-3; D tentatively fits TRBD1 or TRBD2 (5 bases each). The sequences come from CD8+ T cells sorted from blood, collected at week 44, from a patient treated with tofacitinib. The clonotype comes from a human donor with alopecia areata. The CDR3 spells CASSQGGEGTYEQYF. The CDR3 bases are TGCGCCAGCAGCCAAGGCGGCGAGGGGACCTACGAGCAGTACTTC.